This TCR beta chain was obtained from a study of cytomegalovirus exposure and HLA in healthy donors. Study conclusions and caveats: Researchers reported in a later analysis that a missense DCLRE1C variant was tied to TCR beta V- and J-gene trimming.

About this clone itself: Its cognate antigen is unknown.

PCR was performed using 60 Vbeta and 13 Jbeta primers. The assay was immunoSEQ multiplex PCR, and TCRdb's table has in-frame clones only and misses some. The repertoire holds approximately 140,000 clones, with 79% as singletons. This CDR3 contains 15 residues. Germline CDR1 is SGHAT and CDR2 is FQNNGV. The chain uses TRBV11-2 and TRBJ2-5; D is perhaps TRBD1 (6 bases). The DNA end is a closer match to TRBJ2-7, so the J assignment may be wrong. The sequence derives from a man aged 45-65 years in good health and CMV-seropositive. Sample: PBMCs. The CDR3 here is CASSLSGQGIYEQYF. DNA of the CDR3: TGTGCCAGCAGCTTATCGGGGCAGGGGATCTACGAGCAGTACTTC.